This entry lists 15 T cell receptor beta chains sequenced from one sample in a study of T cell clonotyping in hematopoietic cell transplantation. Assay: immunoSEQ multiplex PCR; the TCRdb copy retains only in-frame clones and omits some. Of around 19,000 clones in the sample, approximately 77% were seen once. Described time point: recipient sample about 28 days before transplant, after cytoreduction. The sequenced sample was peripheral blood mononuclear cells, obtained before stem cell transplant. The receptors here all came from a man aged 60 to 69 with acute myeloid leukemia. Some clones in this sample may be carry-over from other donors' samples.

The chain uses TRBV6-5 and TRBJ2-7; D unclear. Germline CDR1 reads MNHEY; CDR2 reads SVGAGI. This CDR3 is 13 amino acids long. Trimming cost V 0 bases and J 2 bases, with 5 bases left between them. CDR3 amino acids: CASSYSRTYEQYF. The CDR3 nucleotides are TGTGCCAGCAGTTACTCCCGCACCTACGAGCAGTACTTC.

This clone was found a few times. As DNA, the CDR3 is TGTGCCAGCAGCTTTATGACTAGCCGGGACGGGGAGCTGTTTTTT. Translating gives CASSFMTSRDGELFF. The V call is TRBV7-8, the J call TRBJ2-2; 7 nucleotides line up with TRBD2. This CDR3 region has 15 residues. From germline, CDR1 is SGHVS and CDR2 FQNEAQ. Trimming cost V 3 bases and J 7 bases; bases outside gene matches: 8.

This clone has only a few counts. The CDR3 reads CASSGSNQPQHF. The CDR3, as DNA: TGTGCCAGCAGTGGGAGCAATCAGCCCCAGCATTTT. The genes are TRBV2 and TRBJ1-5; unclear D gene. The V end lost 4 bases, the J end lost 1 base, and 2 bases lay between the germline ends. CDR3 length: 12 residues. The germline gives CDR1 SNHLY, CDR2 FYNNEI.

The chain carries TRBV30 and TRBJ2-3; D might be TRBD1 or TRBD2, each matching 5 bases. The V gene's germline CDR1 is GTSNPN and CDR2 SVGIG (reference sequence). Trimming removed 1 base at V and 6 bases at J, with 20 bases between. The CDR3 is 16 residues long. CDR3 loop: CAWSAMWGFPGDTQYF. In DNA, the CDR3 is TGTGCCTGGAGTGCGATGTGGGGCTTTCCGGGGGATACGCAGTATTTT.

The gene calls are TRBV5-1 and TRBJ2-3; the D call may be TRBD1 or TRBD2 (5 bases each). The CDR3 length is 15 residues. V lost 2 bases to trimming and J lost 4 bases, with 14 bases between them. Germline CDR1 reads SGHRS; CDR2 reads YFSETQ. As DNA, the CDR3 is TGCGCCAGCAGCTTTCGGGGCCTGCGTGCAGATACGCAGTATTTT. This gives the protein CASSFRGLRADTQYF.

This sequence joins TRBV2 and TRBJ2-2; possible D gene TRBD2, 6 bases. Per germline, CDR1 SNHLY and CDR2 FYNNEI. V lost 8 bases to trimming and J lost 1 base, with 11 bases between them. There are 14 residues in the CDR3. CDR3 region: CASSRGLNTGELFF. As DNA, the CDR3 is TGTGCCAGCTCTCGGGGGTTGAACACCGGGGAGCTGTTTTTT.

This chain links TRBV30 with TRBJ1-2; D ambiguous. Germline assignment: CDR1 GTSNPN and CDR2 SVGIG (reference sequence). V lost 3 bases to trimming and J lost 4 bases, with 21 bases between them. The CDR3 covers 16 residues. The CDR3 DNA sequence: TGTGCCTGGAGCTCACGGAGCGCGGCTACCGCCTATGGCTACACCTTC. It encodes CAWSSRSAATAYGYTF. The variable domain in full, completed from reference TRBV30 and TRBJ1-2, reads SQTIHQWPATLVQPVGSPLSLECTVEGTSNPNLYWYRQAAGRGLQLLFYSVGIGQISSEVPQNLSASRPQDRQFILSSKKLLLSDSGFYLCAWSSRSAATAYGYTFGSGTRLTVV.

The chain couples TRBV4-3 to TRBJ1-6, with 10 bases fitting TRBD1. The CDR3 is made up of 17 amino acids. Germline CDR1 reads LGHNA; CDR2 reads YSLEER. Trimming removed 0 bases from V and 6 bases from J; junction bases left unmatched: 5. CDR3 sequence (DNA): TGCGCCAGCAGCCAAGATCGGGACAGGGGAGGTAATTCACCCCTCCACTTT. Translating gives CASSQDRDRGGNSPLHF.

With respect to this clone: The sample has other DNA sequences that encode this CDR3 too. V gene TRBV30 combines with J gene TRBJ1-1; D remains ambiguous. This CDR3 spans 13 amino acids. Germline CDR1 is GTSNPN and CDR2 is SVGIG (reference sequence). Trimming took off 3 bases at V and 0 bases at J, with 8 bases between the two ends. The CDR3 coding sequence is TGTGCCTGGAGGGAAGCTATGAACACTGAAGCTTTCTTT. Translated, it gives CAWREAMNTEAFF.

The gene calls are TRBV19 and TRBJ2-7, with 7 bases that match TRBD1. J was trimmed by 3 bases and V by 3 bases; bases with no gene match: 11. The CDR3 has 16 amino acids. Per the germline V gene, CDR1 is LNHDA and CDR2 is SQIVND (reference sequence). The CDR3 loop is CASSITTGDHGYEQYF. CDR3 DNA sequence: TGTGCCAGTAGTATCACCACAGGGGACCACGGCTACGAGCAGTACTTC.

CDR3 residues: CAWSVSFAETQYF. The CDR3 bases are TGTGCCTGGAGTGTAAGTTTTGCGGAGACCCAGTACTTC. The chain has TRBV30 and TRBJ2-5; D is unresolved. V shed 0 bases and J shed 5 bases, with 10 bases lying between them. Germline V CDR1 and CDR2: GTSNPN, SVGIG (reference sequence). The CDR3 is 13 residues long.

V usage is TRBV11-3 and J usage is TRBJ1-1; the D is unclear. The germline V and J ends were trimmed by 2 bases and 1 base, with 17 bases remaining between them. Germline assignment: CDR1 SGHNT and CDR2 YENEEA. The CDR3 has 17 residues. CDR3 residues: CASSLRLGRIKNTEAFF. The CDR3 DNA reads as TGTGCCAGCAGCTTACGCTTAGGAAGGATTAAGAACACTGAAGCTTTCTTT.

This clone was seen a single time. The V call is TRBV7-9, the J call TRBJ2-3, with 8 bases matching TRBD2. The CDR3 runs 16 residues. With 4 bases clipped from V and 5 bases from J, the junction kept 11 bases outside the gene matches. The germline gives CDR1 SEHNR, CDR2 FQNEAQ (reference sequence). CDR3 bases: TGTGCCAGCAGCTCCTATAGCGGGGCCAGGGGAGATACGCAGTATTTT. Amino acids: CASSSYSGARGDTQYF.

The V gene is TRBV30, the J gene TRBJ2-5; tentatively, D is TRBD1 (6 bases). Looked up from germline, CDR1 is GTSNPN and CDR2 is SVGIG (reference sequence). V was trimmed by 0 bases and J by 5 bases, leaving 13 bases between them. This CDR3 contains 14 residues. CDR3: CAWSVAGAGETQYF. The CDR3 bases are TGTGCCTGGAGTGTAGCAGGGGCAGGGGAGACCCAGTACTTC.

With regard to this clone: A junction boundary mismatches the germline segment, possibly from a read error. V usage is TRBV6-5 and J usage is TRBJ2-5; D gene unclear. CDR3 length: 13 amino acids. CDR1 and CDR2 from the germline V gene are MNHEY and SVGAGI. DNA of the CDR3: TGTGCCAGCAGTTACTCCTCCCCGTACGAGCAGCACTTC. Protein sequence: CASSYSSPYEQHF.